This T cell receptor (beta chain) comes out of a study of T cell responses to AZD1222 COVID-19 vaccine. Study results and limitations: Receipt of two AZD1222 doses was followed by a rise in Spike-specific TCR breadth and depth. Donors, mostly white British, included more females; clonal diversity was possibly underestimated.

The germline CDR1 and CDR2 sequences are MDHEN and SYDVKM. Trimming shortened V by 8 bases and J by 2 bases, and 19 bases separated the two germline ends. The CDR3 totals 16 residues. In its sample, this clone was seen once. Its antigen is as yet unknown. Generated by immunoSEQ multiplex PCR, the TCRdb table keeps only in-frame clones and is missing some. The profile covers 110,000 to 150,000 clones, with 85% to 95% appearing a single time and roughly an eighth taken by the ten largest. This chain uses TRBV28 with TRBJ1-5; D remains unclear. This sequence originates from an adult who had recovered from COVID-19. Sequences were derived from peripheral blood, sampled after recovery from COVID-19. This CDR3 is CASLTGDVRGNQPQHF. CDR3 sequence (DNA): TGTGCCAGCCTAACGGGTGATGTCCGGGGCAATCAGCCCCAGCATTTT.